These 5 T cell receptor beta chains were sequenced from one sample in a study of CD8+ T cells in alopecia areata listed by TCRdb under 2018. The label giving this sample's time point can be read as: 24 weeks on oral tofacitinib. The sample's treatment or condition label, in plain terms: oral pan-JAK inhibitor, 5-10 mg twice daily. The protocol used for the library was the immunoSEQ multiplex PCR assay. To provide template for TCR sequencing, every sample had RNA extracted and reverse transcribed into cDNA. TCRdb took this table from immuneACCESS and kept in-frame rearrangements with V and J called. Such tables lack part of the clones; where checked against another copy, unresolved V genes explain under half of the gap, and the rest is unexplained. This sample holds 80,000 to 95,000 clones; 40% to 50% were observed only once. The leading ten clones occupy more than 15% of the sample. The starting material was CD8+ T cells sorted from blood, obtained at week 24, from a patient treated with tofacitinib. Receptors originate from a human donor with alopecia areata.

The V call is TRBV11-2, the J call TRBJ1-1; D possibly corresponds to TRBD1 (5 bases). CDR1 SGHAT and CDR2 FQNNGV come from the germline V gene. The CDR3 consists of 13 residues. Trimming left V 4 bases short and J 7 bases short, with 13 bases between. The CDR3 spells CASSSGPGGEAFF. For the CDR3, the DNA is TGTGCCAGCAGCTCGGGACCAGGCGGTGAAGCTTTCTTT.

V gene TRBV11-2 combines with J gene TRBJ2-7, with TRBD1 matching 7 bases. The CDR3 has 15 amino acids. Germline lookup yields CDR1 SGHAT and CDR2 FQNNGV. V was clipped by 4 bases and J by 0 bases; unmatched bases: 6. In DNA, the CDR3 is TGTGCCAGCAGCTATGAGACAGGGAGCTCCTACGAGCAGTACTTC. Translated: CASSYETGSSYEQYF.

This chain joins TRBV5-6 and TRBJ2-5; TRBD2 is a possible D gene (6 bases). V lost 1 base and J lost 5, with 9 bases in between. CDR1 and CDR2 (germline): SGHDT, YYEEEE. The CDR3 contains 13 residues. CDR3 DNA: TGTGCCAGCAGCTTGAATGGAGGGGAGACCCAGTACTTC. Its translation is CASSLNGGETQYF.

The chain is built from TRBV7-2 and TRBJ2-2; 8 nucleotides line up with TRBD2. This CDR3 comprises 16 residues. CDR1 and CDR2 (germline): SGHTA, FQGNSA. V dropped 5 bases and J dropped 6; count of bases not matched to a gene: 11. DNA for the CDR3: TGTGCCAGCAGCCGTCTAAGCGGGAGTTTAGCCGGGGAGCTGTTTTTT. Its protein product is CASSRLSGSLAGELFF. Based on the CDR3 plus reference TRBV7-2 and TRBJ2-2, the full variable domain is GAGVSQSPSNKVTEKGKDVELRCDPISGHTALYWYRQSLGQGLEFLIYFQGNSAPDKSGLPSDRFSAERTGGSVSTLTIQRTQQEDSAVYLCASSRLSGSLAGELFFGEGSRLTVL.

The chain links TRBV10-2 to TRBJ2-3; possibly TRBD1 or TRBD2 for D (5 bases each). Germline V gene sequence: CDR1 WSHSY, CDR2 SAAADI. Trimming left V 7 bases short and J 6 bases short, with 14 bases between. The CDR3 has 13 residues. The CDR3 nucleotides are TGCGCCAGCAAGGGGCTAGCCCCCGATACGCAGTATTTT. It encodes CASKGLAPDTQYF.